A selection of T cell receptor beta chains follows, all from one sample in a study of blood T cell repertoires in COVID-19. Generated by immunoSEQ multiplex PCR, the TCRdb table keeps only in-frame clones and is missing some. Of 440,000 or so clones listed, approximately 90% are singletons. Sequenced: peripheral blood. These TCRs come from a woman between 35 and 50 years old with COVID-19, enrolled during active disease. Both conserved end residues are part of each CDR3. D genes are given only for firm matches. Clone size, where shown, is once, few, many, or a class for clones that have expanded.

j_gene: TRBJ1-5
len: 15
abundance: -
d_gene: TRBD1
v_gene: TRBV5-8
CDR3aa: CASSFGTGGDQPQHF
CDR3nt: TGTGCCAGCAGCTTCGGGACAGGGGGAGATCAGCCCCAGCATTTT

j_gene: TRBJ1-1
len: 18
abundance: -
d_gene: TRBD1
v_gene: TRBV4-1
CDR3aa: CASSSLPRGRGMNTEAFF
CDR3nt: TGCGCCAGCAGCTCCCTACCAAGGGGGCGTGGGATGAACACTGAAGCTTTCTTT

j_gene: TRBJ1-2
len: 13
abundance: -
d_gene: TRBD1
v_gene: TRBV7-3
CDR3aa: CASSSDRGYGYTF
CDR3nt: TGTGCCAGCAGCTCAGACAGGGGCTATGGCTACACCTTC

j_gene: TRBJ2-1
len: 14
abundance: -
d_gene: TRBD2
v_gene: TRBV18
CDR3aa: CASSPAGGGNEQFF
CDR3nt: TGTGCCAGCTCACCGGCGGGAGGTGGTAATGAGCAGTTCTTC

j_gene: TRBJ1-2
len: 13
abundance: -
d_gene: TRBD1
v_gene: TRBV28
CDR3aa: CASSPDRVFGYTF
CDR3nt: TGTGCCAGCAGCCCCGACAGGGTATTTGGCTACACCTTC

j_gene: TRBJ2-1
len: 14
abundance: few
d_gene: -
v_gene: TRBV7-9
CDR3aa: CASRPGLLYNEQFF
CDR3nt: TGTGCCAGCAGGCCGGGACTGCTGTACAATGAGCAGTTCTTC

j_gene: TRBJ1-5
len: 11
abundance: -
d_gene: -
v_gene: TRBV29-1
CDR3aa: CSVGFQGTQHF
CDR3nt: TGCAGCGTTGGATTCCAGGGAACCCAGCATTTT

j_gene: TRBJ1-1
len: 14
abundance: -
d_gene: -
v_gene: TRBV5-8
CDR3aa: CASSLGGFGTEAFF
CDR3nt: TGTGCCAGCAGCTTAGGAGGTTTTGGCACTGAAGCTTTCTTT

j_gene: TRBJ1-1
len: 14
abundance: -
d_gene: -
v_gene: TRBV5-1
CDR3aa: CASNPDRPNTEAFF
CDR3nt: TGCGCCAGCAACCCCGACAGGCCGAACACTGAAGCTTTCTTT

j_gene: TRBJ1-5
len: 15
abundance: -
d_gene: -
v_gene: TRBV7-9
CDR3aa: CASSRPGQPLEPQHF
CDR3nt: TGTGCCAGCAGCCGCCCAGGGCAGCCCTTGGAGCCCCAGCATTTT

j_gene: TRBJ2-3
len: 14
abundance: once
d_gene: TRBD1
v_gene: TRBV27
CDR3aa: CASGDRGVADTQYF
CDR3nt: TGTGCCAGCGGGGACAGGGGCGTTGCAGATACGCAGTATTTT